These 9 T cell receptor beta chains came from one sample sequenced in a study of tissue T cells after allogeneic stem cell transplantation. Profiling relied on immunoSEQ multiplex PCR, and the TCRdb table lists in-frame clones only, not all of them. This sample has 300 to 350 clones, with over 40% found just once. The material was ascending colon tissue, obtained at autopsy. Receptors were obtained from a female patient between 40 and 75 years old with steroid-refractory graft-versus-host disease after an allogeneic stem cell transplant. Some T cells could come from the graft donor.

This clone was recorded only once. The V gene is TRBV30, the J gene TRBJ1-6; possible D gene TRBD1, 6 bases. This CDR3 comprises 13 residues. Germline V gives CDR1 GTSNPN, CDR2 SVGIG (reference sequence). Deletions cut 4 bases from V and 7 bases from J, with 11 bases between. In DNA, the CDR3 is TGTGCCTGGACAGGACAGCGGAATTCACCCCTCCACTTT. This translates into CAWTGQRNSPLHF.

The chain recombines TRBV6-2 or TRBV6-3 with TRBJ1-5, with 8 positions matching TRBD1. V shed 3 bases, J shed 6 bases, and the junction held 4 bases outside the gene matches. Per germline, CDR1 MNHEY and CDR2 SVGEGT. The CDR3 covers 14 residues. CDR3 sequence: CASSYRTGFQPQHF. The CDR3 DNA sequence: TGTGCCAGCAGTTATAGGACAGGGTTTCAGCCCCAGCATTTT.

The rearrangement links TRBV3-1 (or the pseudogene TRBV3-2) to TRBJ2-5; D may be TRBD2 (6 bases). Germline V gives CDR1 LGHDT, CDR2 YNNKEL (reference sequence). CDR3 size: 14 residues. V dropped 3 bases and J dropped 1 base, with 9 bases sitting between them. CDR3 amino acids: CASSQRGGQETQYF. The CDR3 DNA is TGTGCCAGCAGCCAGAGGGGAGGCCAAGAGACCCAGTACTTC.

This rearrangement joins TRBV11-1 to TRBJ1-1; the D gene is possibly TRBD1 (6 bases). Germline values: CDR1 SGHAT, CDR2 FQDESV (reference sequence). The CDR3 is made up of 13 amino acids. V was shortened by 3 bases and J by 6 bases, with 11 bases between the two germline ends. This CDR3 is CASSFTRGAEAFF. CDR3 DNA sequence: TGTGCCAGCAGCTTCACCAGGGGCGCTGAAGCTTTCTTT.

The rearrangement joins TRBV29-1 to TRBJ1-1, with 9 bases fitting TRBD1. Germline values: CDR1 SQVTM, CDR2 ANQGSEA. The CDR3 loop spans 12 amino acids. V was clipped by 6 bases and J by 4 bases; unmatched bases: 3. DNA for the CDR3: TGCAGCGTGGGACAGGGACGCACTGAAGCTTTCTTT. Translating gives CSVGQGRTEAFF. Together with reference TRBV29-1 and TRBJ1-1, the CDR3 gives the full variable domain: SAVISQKPSRDICQRGTSLTIQCQVDSQVTMMFWYRQQPGQSLTLIATANQGSEATYESGFVIDKFPISRPNLTFSTLTVSNMSPEDSSIYLCSVGQGRTEAFFGQGTRLTVV.

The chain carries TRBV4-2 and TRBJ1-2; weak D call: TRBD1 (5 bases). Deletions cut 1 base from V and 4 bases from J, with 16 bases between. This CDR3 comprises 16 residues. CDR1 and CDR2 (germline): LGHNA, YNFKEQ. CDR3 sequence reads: CASSQGGTREGYGYTF. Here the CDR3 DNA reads TGTGCCAGCAGCCAAGGCGGGACCAGAGAAGGCTATGGCTACACCTTC.

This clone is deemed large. The CDR3 region is CASSARPWTGLNNEQFF. The CDR3 coding sequence is TGTGCCAGCAGCGCTAGGCCGTGGACAGGGTTAAACAATGAGCAGTTCTTC. The chain joins TRBV9 to TRBJ2-1; 8 bases fit TRBD1. The CDR3 is made up of 17 amino acids. Trimming took 3 bases from V and 5 from J; bases not matched to a gene: 13. CDR1 is SGDLS, CDR2 YYNGEE, per germline.

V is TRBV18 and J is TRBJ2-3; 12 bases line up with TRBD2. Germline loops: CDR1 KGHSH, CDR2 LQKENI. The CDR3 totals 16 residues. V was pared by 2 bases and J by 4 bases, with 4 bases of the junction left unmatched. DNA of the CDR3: TGTGCCAGCTCACCATCCCTAGCGGGGGGGCCAGATACGCAGTATTTT. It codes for CASSPSLAGGPDTQYF.

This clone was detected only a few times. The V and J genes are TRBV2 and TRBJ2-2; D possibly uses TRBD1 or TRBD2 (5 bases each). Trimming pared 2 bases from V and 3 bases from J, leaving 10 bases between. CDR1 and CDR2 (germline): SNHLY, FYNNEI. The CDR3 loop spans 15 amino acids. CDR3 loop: CASSESGPYTGELFF. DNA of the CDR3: TGTGCCAGCAGTGAATCGGGACCCTACACCGGGGAGCTGTTTTTT. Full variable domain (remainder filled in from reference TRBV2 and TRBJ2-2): EPEVTQTPSHQVTQMGQEVILRCVPISNHLYFYWYRQILGQKVEFLVSFYNNEISEKSEIFDDQFSVERPDGSNFTLKIRSTKLEDSAMYFCASSESGPYTGELFFGEGSRLTVL.